Listed below are T cell receptor beta chains from one sample, sequenced in a study of Ad26.COV2.S vaccination and SARS-CoV-2 variants. Repertoires were generated with immunoSEQ multiplex PCR, while TCRdb's copy carries only in-frame clones and drops some. The table includes about 180,000 clones, around nine tenths detected once. The sample consisted of peripheral blood, taken after recovery from COVID-19. The receptor set was obtained from a human donor who had recovered from COVID-19. Both conserved end residues are part of each CDR3. The order of the fields is D gene, J gene, V gene, clone size, CDR3 protein, CDR3 DNA. D genes are given only for firm matches. Some rows have no size entry. The others give once, few or many, or a class for an expanded clone.

d_gene: .
j_gene: TRBJ1-1
v_gene: TRBV12-3/TRBV12-4
abundance: .
CDR3aa: CASSWAAGTEAFF
CDR3nt: TGTGCCAGCAGTTGGGCCGCGGGCACTGAAGCTTTCTTT

d_gene: .
j_gene: TRBJ1-6
v_gene: TRBV2
abundance: .
CDR3aa: CASSDGQEPDNSPLHF
CDR3nt: TGTGCCAGCAGTGATGGGCAAGAGCCTGATAATTCACCCCTCCACTTT

d_gene: .
j_gene: TRBJ2-1
v_gene: TRBV3-1/TRBV3-2
abundance: .
CDR3aa: CASSQTSTGNEQFF
CDR3nt: TGTGCCAGCAGCCAGACCAGCACAGGAAATGAGCAGTTCTTC

d_gene: TRBD2
j_gene: TRBJ2-5
v_gene: TRBV27
abundance: .
CDR3aa: CASSFTSGGAGKTQYF
CDR3nt: TGTGCCAGCAGTTTCACTAGCGGGGGGGCCGGAAAGACCCAGTACTTC

d_gene: .
j_gene: TRBJ2-7
v_gene: TRBV6-5
abundance: .
CDR3aa: CASSGLGSRSYEQYF
CDR3nt: TGTGCCAGCAGCGGGTTAGGCAGTCGCTCCTACGAGCAGTACTTC

d_gene: TRBD1
j_gene: TRBJ1-2
v_gene: TRBV7-9
abundance: .
CDR3aa: CASSFPGQGSGDGYTF
CDR3nt: TGTGCCAGCAGCTTCCCGGGACAGGGATCGGGAGATGGCTACACCTTC

d_gene: TRBD2
j_gene: TRBJ2-1
v_gene: TRBV6-1
abundance: .
CDR3aa: CASSEVALAGGGNEQFF
CDR3nt: TGTGCCAGCAGTGAAGTGGCGCTAGCGGGAGGGGGTAATGAGCAGTTCTTC

d_gene: .
j_gene: TRBJ1-5
v_gene: TRBV6-5
abundance: few
CDR3aa: CASSYSQGSNQPQHF
CDR3nt: TGTGCCAGCAGTTACAGTCAGGGCAGCAATCAGCCCCAGCATTTT

d_gene: .
j_gene: TRBJ1-5
v_gene: TRBV12-3/TRBV12-4
abundance: .
CDR3aa: CASSNDRQPQHF
CDR3nt: TGTGCCAGCAGTAACGATAGACAGCCCCAGCATTTT

d_gene: .
j_gene: TRBJ1-1
v_gene: TRBV11-2
abundance: .
CDR3aa: CASSLERGRVNTEAFF
CDR3nt: TGTGCCAGCAGCTTAGAAAGGGGCAGGGTGAACACTGAAGCTTTCTTT

d_gene: .
j_gene: TRBJ1-3
v_gene: TRBV3-1/TRBV3-2
abundance: .
CDR3aa: CATGGFSGNTIYF
CDR3nt: TGTGCCACCGGAGGGTTCTCTGGAAACACCATATATTTT

d_gene: .
j_gene: TRBJ2-5
v_gene: TRBV5-1
abundance: .
CDR3aa: CASRMAETQYF
CDR3nt: TGCGCCAGCAGAATGGCCGAGACCCAGTACTTC

d_gene: .
j_gene: TRBJ1-1
v_gene: TRBV28
abundance: .
CDR3aa: CASSFVGREAFF
CDR3nt: TGTGCCAGCAGTTTTGTGGGGCGTGAAGCTTTCTTT

d_gene: .
j_gene: TRBJ1-5
v_gene: TRBV7-2
abundance: few
CDR3aa: CASSQRGGQPQHF
CDR3nt: TGTGCCAGCAGCCAAAGGGGGGGTCAGCCCCAGCATTTT

d_gene: .
j_gene: TRBJ2-1
v_gene: TRBV6-6
abundance: .
CDR3aa: CASSPQAEQFF
CDR3nt: TGTGCCAGCAGCCCCCAGGCGGAGCAGTTCTTC

d_gene: .
j_gene: TRBJ2-7
v_gene: TRBV9
abundance: .
CDR3aa: CASSVGGRVSYEQYF
CDR3nt: TGTGCCAGCAGCGTAGGGGGCAGGGTATCCTACGAGCAGTACTTC

d_gene: TRBD2
j_gene: TRBJ2-1
v_gene: TRBV5-4
abundance: .
CDR3aa: CASSLPLGLAGSSYNEQFF
CDR3nt: TGTGCCAGCAGCTTGCCGTTGGGACTAGCGGGGAGCTCCTACAATGAGCAGTTCTTC

d_gene: .
j_gene: TRBJ2-7
v_gene: TRBV7-9
abundance: .
CDR3aa: CASSLKKRRKTYEQYF
CDR3nt: TGTGCCAGCAGCTTAAAGAAGCGGCGGAAAACCTACGAGCAGTACTTC

d_gene: .
j_gene: TRBJ1-2
v_gene: TRBV19
abundance: .
CDR3aa: CASRLQGSNYGYTF
CDR3nt: TGTGCCAGTAGACTACAGGGATCGAACTATGGCTACACCTTC

d_gene: .
j_gene: TRBJ1-6
v_gene: TRBV4-1
abundance: few
CDR3aa: CASSQVSSVGVNSPLHF
CDR3nt: TGCGCCAGCAGCCAAGTATCATCGGTCGGGGTGAATTCACCCCTCCACTTT

d_gene: .
j_gene: TRBJ2-2
v_gene: TRBV6-5
abundance: .
CDR3aa: CASSYGAWNGELFF
CDR3nt: TGTGCCAGCAGTTACGGGGCGTGGAACGGGGAGCTGTTTTTT

d_gene: .
j_gene: TRBJ2-7
v_gene: TRBV5-1
abundance: .
CDR3aa: CASNAGNSYEQYF
CDR3nt: TGCGCCAGCAACGCGGGAAACTCCTACGAGCAGTACTTC

d_gene: .
j_gene: TRBJ1-1
v_gene: TRBV15
abundance: .
CDR3aa: CATSILDGSNTEAFF
CDR3nt: TGTGCCACCAGCATCCTTGACGGATCGAACACTGAAGCTTTCTTT

d_gene: .
j_gene: TRBJ2-2
v_gene: TRBV5-4
abundance: .
CDR3aa: CASSLVQATNTGELFF
CDR3nt: TGTGCCAGCAGCTTGGTGCAGGCGACGAACACCGGGGAGCTGTTTTTT

d_gene: .
j_gene: TRBJ1-6
v_gene: TRBV2
abundance: .
CDR3aa: CASSDGVYNSPLHF
CDR3nt: TGTGCCAGCAGTGATGGAGTTTATAATTCACCCCTCCACTTT

d_gene: .
j_gene: TRBJ2-1
v_gene: TRBV11-2
abundance: once
CDR3aa: CASSLEGVSRYNEQFF
CDR3nt: TGTGCCAGCAGCTTAGAGGGGGTTTCTCGTTACAATGAGCAGTTCTTC

d_gene: .
j_gene: TRBJ2-7
v_gene: TRBV11-2
abundance: .
CDR3aa: CASGRSPGEQYF
CDR3nt: TGTGCCAGTGGGAGGAGCCCCGGGGAGCAGTACTTC

d_gene: .
j_gene: TRBJ1-4
v_gene: TRBV5-1
abundance: .
CDR3aa: CASSLDRTNEKLFF
CDR3nt: TGCGCCAGCAGCTTGGACCGTACTAATGAAAAACTGTTTTTT

d_gene: .
j_gene: TRBJ2-2
v_gene: TRBV7-9
abundance: .
CDR3aa: CASSLDGTGELFF
CDR3nt: TGTGCCAGCAGCTTAGATGGCACCGGGGAGCTGTTTTTT

d_gene: TRBD2
j_gene: TRBJ2-1
v_gene: TRBV10-1
abundance: .
CDR3aa: CASSERTSGPYNEQFF
CDR3nt: TGCGCCAGCAGTGAGAGGACTAGCGGACCCTACAATGAGCAGTTCTTC

d_gene: TRBD2
j_gene: TRBJ2-1
v_gene: TRBV7-8
abundance: .
CDR3aa: CASSLRTSGSRDEQFF
CDR3nt: TGTGCCAGCAGCCTCCGGACTAGCGGGAGTAGGGATGAGCAGTTCTTC

d_gene: .
j_gene: TRBJ2-5
v_gene: TRBV9
abundance: once
CDR3aa: CASSLASQETQYF
CDR3nt: TGTGCCAGCAGCCTAGCATCCCAAGAGACCCAGTACTTC

d_gene: TRBD2
j_gene: TRBJ2-3
v_gene: TRBV3-1/TRBV3-2
abundance: .
CDR3aa: CASSPIGLIAGGQDTQYF
CDR3nt: TGTGCCAGCAGCCCTATCGGTCTTATAGCGGGAGGGCAAGATACGCAGTATTTT

d_gene: TRBD1
j_gene: TRBJ2-7
v_gene: TRBV9
abundance: .
CDR3aa: CASSSRDSFRSYEQYF
CDR3nt: TGTGCCAGCAGCTCGAGGGACAGTTTTCGGTCCTACGAGCAGTACTTC

d_gene: .
j_gene: TRBJ2-1
v_gene: TRBV27
abundance: .
CDR3aa: CASSSLPGAYNEQFF
CDR3nt: TGTGCCAGCAGTTCCCTTCCAGGGGCTTACAATGAGCAGTTCTTC

d_gene: TRBD1
j_gene: TRBJ2-3
v_gene: TRBV28
abundance: .
CDR3aa: CASSYRDRGHSDTQYF
CDR3nt: TGTGCCAGCAGTTACCGGGACAGGGGCCACAGCGATACGCAGTATTTT

d_gene: .
j_gene: TRBJ1-2
v_gene: TRBV5-1
abundance: .
CDR3aa: CASSLSPHGTFYGYTF
CDR3nt: TGCGCCAGCAGCTTAAGTCCCCACGGGACATTCTATGGCTACACCTTC

d_gene: TRBD2
j_gene: TRBJ2-3
v_gene: TRBV10-3
abundance: .
CDR3aa: CAISLTSGRADTQYF
CDR3nt: TGTGCCATCAGCCTGACTAGCGGGAGGGCAGATACGCAGTATTTT

d_gene: TRBD1
j_gene: TRBJ2-7
v_gene: TRBV6-5
abundance: few
CDR3aa: CASSLDRASYEQYF
CDR3nt: TGTGCCAGCAGTCTAGACAGGGCATCCTACGAGCAGTACTTC

d_gene: .
j_gene: TRBJ1-1
v_gene: TRBV7-2
abundance: .
CDR3aa: CASTSYSGNTEAFF
CDR3nt: TGTGCCAGCACCTCCTACTCCGGGAACACTGAAGCTTTCTTT

d_gene: .
j_gene: TRBJ1-6
v_gene: TRBV2
abundance: .
CDR3aa: CASRGGFGSPLHF
CDR3nt: TGTGCCAGCAGAGGAGGGTTCGGTTCACCCCTCCACTTT

d_gene: TRBD2
j_gene: TRBJ2-5
v_gene: TRBV5-1
abundance: .
CDR3aa: CASSLELAVQETQYF
CDR3nt: TGCGCCAGCAGCTTGGAACTAGCGGTTCAAGAGACCCAGTACTTC